The 4 T cell receptor beta chains below were found in one sample sequenced in a study of blood T cell repertoires in COVID-19. Repertoires were generated with immunoSEQ multiplex PCR, while TCRdb's copy carries only in-frame clones and drops some. The sample consists of 30,000 to 40,000 clones, around 80% of them appearing once. Sequenced: peripheral blood. The source is a man older than 75 with acute or convalescent COVID-19.

The rearrangement uses TRBV9 and TRBJ1-2, with 9 bases lining up with TRBD1. This CDR3 is 17 amino acids long. Germline-derived CDR1 and CDR2 are SGDLS and YYNGEE. Losses at the gene ends were 3 bases for V and 1 base for J; bases not matched to a gene: 10. Written as DNA, the CDR3 is TGTGCCAGCAGCGACGGACAGGGGAGGTTCGTTAACTATGGCTACACCTTC. As protein: CASSDGQGRFVNYGYTF.

The CDR3 protein is CASSLGRGFGETQYF. In DNA form, the CDR3 reads TGTGCCAGCAGCTTAGGACGAGGGTTCGGGGAGACCCAGTACTTC. The rearrangement joins TRBV7-3 to TRBJ2-5, with a possible D match to TRBD2 (5 bases). CDR1 is SGHTA and CDR2 is FQGTGA in the germline V gene. The V end lost 2 bases, the J end lost 5 bases, and 15 bases lay between the germline ends. There are 15 residues in the CDR3.

This chain connects TRBV12-3 or TRBV12-4 to TRBJ2-5, with a tentative D call TRBD2 (6 bases). The V end lost 2 bases, the J end lost 2 bases, and 6 bases lay between the germline ends. The CDR3 consists of 13 residues. DNA for the CDR3: TGTGCCAGCAGTTTACTAGCGCAAGAGACCCAGTACTTC. Protein sequence: CASSLLAQETQYF.

This clone was seen more than once but under ten times. The chain links TRBV6-5 to TRBJ1-6; D not certain. Germline V gene lookup returns CDR1 MNHEY and CDR2 SVGAGI. The ends were cut back, 1 base at V and 9 bases at J, with 7 bases in the middle. The CDR3 covers 13 residues. As DNA, the CDR3 is TGTGCCAGCAGTTACTTGCGGGGTTCACCCCTCCACTTT. Encoded protein: CASSYLRGSPLHF.